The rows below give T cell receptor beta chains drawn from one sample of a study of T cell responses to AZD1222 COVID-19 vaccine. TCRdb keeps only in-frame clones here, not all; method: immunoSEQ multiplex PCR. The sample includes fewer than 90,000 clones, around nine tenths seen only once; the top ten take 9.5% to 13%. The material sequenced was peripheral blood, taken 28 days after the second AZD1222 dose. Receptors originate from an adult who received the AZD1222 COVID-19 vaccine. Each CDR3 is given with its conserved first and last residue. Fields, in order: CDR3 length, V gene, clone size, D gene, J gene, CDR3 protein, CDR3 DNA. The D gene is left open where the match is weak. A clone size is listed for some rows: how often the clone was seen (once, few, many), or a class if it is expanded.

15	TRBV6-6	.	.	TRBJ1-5	CASSYSGYGNQPQHF	TGTGCCAGCAGTTACTCCGGCTATGGAAATCAGCCCCAGCATTTT
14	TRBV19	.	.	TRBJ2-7	CASSRARGHYEQYF	TGTGCCAGTAGTAGGGCCAGGGGCCACTACGAGCAGTACTTC
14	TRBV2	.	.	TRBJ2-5	CASSGGRGGETQYF	TGTGCCAGCAGTGGAGGCAGGGGAGGGGAGACCCAGTACTTC
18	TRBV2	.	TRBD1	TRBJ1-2	CASRHSILQGAANYGYTF	TGTGCCAGCAGACACTCAATATTACAGGGGGCTGCTAACTATGGCTACACCTTC
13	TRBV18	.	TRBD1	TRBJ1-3	CASSRTGRNTIYF	TGTGCCAGCTCACGGACAGGGAGAAACACCATATATTTT
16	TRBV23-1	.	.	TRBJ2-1	CASSQLIEGDKNEQFF	TGCGCCAGCAGTCAATTAATCGAGGGCGACAAGAATGAGCAGTTCTTC
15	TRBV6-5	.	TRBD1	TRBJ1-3	CASRRQGAIGNTIYF	TGTGCCAGCAGGCGACAGGGGGCGATTGGAAACACCATATATTTT
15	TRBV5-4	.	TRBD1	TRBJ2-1	CASNPGQNSYNEQFF	TGTGCCAGCAACCCGGGACAGAATTCCTACAATGAGCAGTTCTTC
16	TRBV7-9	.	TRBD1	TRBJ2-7	CASSFPPTGSSYEQYF	TGTGCCAGCAGCTTTCCCCCGACAGGGTCCTCCTACGAGCAGTACTTC
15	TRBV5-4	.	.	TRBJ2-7	CASSRGGARSYEQYF	TGTGCCAGCAGCCGAGGGGGGGCACGCTCCTACGAGCAGTACTTC
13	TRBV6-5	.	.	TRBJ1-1	CASSLGWGTEAFF	TGTGCCAGCAGTTTGGGGTGGGGAACTGAAGCTTTCTTT
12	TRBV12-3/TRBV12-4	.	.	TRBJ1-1	CASRSPNTEAFF	TGTGCCAGCAGGTCACCCAACACTGAAGCTTTCTTT
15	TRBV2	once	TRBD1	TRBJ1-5	CASSFDRESNQPQHF	TGTGCCAGCAGTTTTGACAGGGAATCTAATCAGCCCCAGCATTTT
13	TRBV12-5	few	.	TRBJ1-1	CASGLQGGTEAFF	TGTGCTAGTGGTCTACAGGGCGGCACTGAAGCTTTCTTT
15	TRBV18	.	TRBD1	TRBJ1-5	CASSRDRGLDQPQHF	TGTGCCAGCTCACGCGACAGGGGGCTGGATCAGCCCCAGCATTTT
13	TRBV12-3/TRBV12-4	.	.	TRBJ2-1	CASSSSGRNEQFF	TGTGCCAGCAGTTCCTCGGGGAGAAATGAGCAGTTCTTC
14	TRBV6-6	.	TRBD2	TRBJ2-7	CASTKREGAYEQYF	TGTGCCAGCACCAAGCGGGAGGGAGCCTACGAGCAGTACTTC
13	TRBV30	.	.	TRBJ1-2	CAWGRRSNYGYTF	TGTGCCTGGGGACGGCGATCTAACTATGGCTACACCTTC
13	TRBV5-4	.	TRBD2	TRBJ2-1	CASSFLADNEQFF	TGTGCCAGCAGCTTTCTAGCGGACAATGAGCAGTTCTTC
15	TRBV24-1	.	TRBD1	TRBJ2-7	CATSDTRQGNYEQYF	TGTGCCACCAGTGATACACGACAGGGAAACTACGAGCAGTACTTC
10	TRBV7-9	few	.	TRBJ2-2	CASSFRELFF	TGTGCCAGCAGCTTTAGGGAGCTGTTTTTT
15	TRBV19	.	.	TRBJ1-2	CASSSGGESNYGYTF	TGTGCCAGTAGTAGCGGGGGAGAGTCTAACTATGGCTACACCTTC